The clone carrying this T cell receptor (beta chain) was counted a single time. These data come from a study of blood T cell repertoires in COVID-19. Seattle researchers signed up patients amid active infection and tracked them longitudinally. In the authors' workflow: Nucleated cell counts were estimated from reference gene primer amplification. Some clones are missing from TCRdb's copy, which holds only in-frame ones; the method was immunoSEQ multiplex PCR. V, J and clone size are taken as reported in that table, and D and trimming were inferred from the DNA itself. This table has approximately 500,000 clones, 85% to 90% appearing once. V was trimmed by 2 bases and J by 0 bases, leaving 10 bases between them. Per the germline V gene, CDR1 is SGHTA and CDR2 is FQGNSA. CDR3 size: 15 residues.

This TCR was recovered from a woman between 50 and 59 years old with COVID-19, enrolled during active disease. V and J are TRBV7-2 and TRBJ1-1; D possibly corresponds to TRBD1 (5 bases). Source material: peripheral blood. CDR3 protein: CASSLLTAMNTEAFF. As DNA, the CDR3 is TGTGCCAGCAGCTTACTGACAGCCATGAACACTGAAGCTTTCTTT. Combining the CDR3 with reference TRBV7-2 and TRBJ1-1 gives the whole variable domain GAGVSQSPSNKVTEKGKDVELRCDPISGHTALYWYRQSLGQGLEFLIYFQGNSAPDKSGLPSDRFSAERTGGSVSTLTIQRTQQEDSAVYLCASSLLTAMNTEAFFGQGTRLTVV.